This T cell receptor beta chain was recorded in a study of cytotoxic CD8 clonotypes in ibrutinib-treated CLL. Measured with immunoSEQ multiplex PCR; TCRdb has only the in-frame clones, and not every one. The repertoire holds around 150,000 clones, with 70% to 90% as singletons. The CDR3 runs 18 residues. V was clipped by 3 bases and J by 1 base; unmatched bases: 11. Per the germline V gene, CDR1 is MNHEY and CDR2 is SMNVEV (reference sequence). The sequence was obtained from a human donor with chronic lymphocytic leukemia. The material was PBMCs, obtained after 36 months of ibrutinib treatment. The gene calls are TRBV27 and TRBJ2-4; 8 positions match TRBD1. CDR3 sequence reads: CASSFDRGYARAKNIQYF. In nucleotides, the CDR3 is TGTGCCAGCAGTTTTGACAGGGGATATGCGAGGGCCAAAAACATTCAGTACTTC.